The TCR beta chain under discussion was sequenced for a study of cytomegalovirus exposure and HLA in healthy donors (dated by TCRdb to about 2017). Background for the entire study: An earlier analysis of approximately 590 of the donors reported approximately 300 Gb of sequence data and 100 million to 130 million unique TCR beta sequences from about 180 million T cells. About 300 gigabases of sequencing data and 70 million to 100 million unique TCR sequences were included in an early release covering about 600 HLA-typed donors. Of the roughly 400 genotyped donors, over 70% fell in the genetic ancestry cluster associated with self-reported Caucasian donors. The study was designed to test whether signatures of past pathogen exposure could be identified by cataloging public T cell receptors. The T cell repertoires of about 700 subjects were profiled by immunosequencing and related to cytomegalovirus serostatus. Along with the 666-subject first cohort, a separate validation cohort of over a hundred different subjects was used. The study combined high-throughput TCR immunosequencing, statistical association of individual TCRs with disease status, and machine learning to predict cytomegalovirus infection status. A later analysis re-examined previously published TCR beta repertoires from hundreds of donors and added high-resolution HLA genotyping to investigate patterns of TCR occurrence. Rather than using new phenotypic data, the later analysis identified candidate immune exposures from TCR beta sequences and from how often those sequences occurred across donors. An earlier analysis of 587 of the donors applied high-throughput TCR beta sequencing to assess whether each TCR beta V gene segment acted as functional or pseudogenic. Donor age, sex, ethnicity and CMV serostatus were compiled alongside the repertoire data. A later genetic analysis took genome-wide SNP genotypes for about 55% of the roughly 670 donors and used that subset as a discovery cohort. All discovery cohort repertoires had been generated on a single sequencing platform. Both class I and class II loci were covered by HLA typing, at four-digit resolution. The number of typed donors differed by locus: about 620-640 for A, B, C, DRB1 and DQB1; some 540 for DQA1; 606 for DPA1; and some 470 for DPB1. Roughly 5 DR-DQ haplotypes were handled as single units for association and clustering, since linkage in the cohort was strong. Across about 370 genotyped donors of the cohort, an average of roughly 250,000 unique TCR beta nucleotide sequences per donor were sequenced, and 15% to 20% of those sequences were non-productive. What the study reported, not specific to this receptor: Some IMGT-functional V segments, including TRBV6-2 and TRBV6-3, could not be told apart with the 87-base-pair reads, so those segments were excluded. While some public TCRs were present in many individuals, most TCR sequences turned up only very rarely across donors. Roughly uniform sequencing depth across donors was assumed in presence/absence analyses, although this assumption may not hold. Immune exposure information for the cohort was limited to CMV serostatus. A later genetic analysis reported fewer N-insertions in productive TCRs among donors in an Asian-associated ancestry cluster than the roughly 640-donor mean. A later analysis found that TCR association rates varied across HLA loci, with DRB1 alleles showing the most associated TCRs and HLA-C alleles the fewest. According to a later analysis, parvovirus B19, influenza, CMV and Epstein-Barr virus appeared linked to several top co-occurrence clusters. The classifier was reported to diagnose cytomegalovirus status with high specificity and sensitivity in both the original cohort and the validation cohort. According to a later analysis, most CMV-associated TCR beta chains appeared to be HLA-restricted, and the HLA associations seemed to be driven largely by CMV exposure. Linkage disequilibrium might explain the correlated functional status among segregating V segments, but an unknown experimental factor could not be excluded. Because counts were too low, seventeen rarely observed V segments, including chromosome 9 orphons, were left out of the earlier analysis of approximately 580 of the donors. Because HLA typing was unavailable for some donors at each locus, only the typed subset was used in association tests. A further reported finding was that TCR beta sequences accurately predicted the HLA-A and HLA-B alleles for most subjects in the first cohort. The authors suggested that the approach could potentially be generalized to other disease states and immunological phenotypes. A cluster of highly shared sequence variants was judged likely to represent a technical artifact of the sequencing pipeline. A total of roughly 160 TCR beta chains were listed by the study as associated with cytomegalovirus. An earlier analysis of approximately 540 of the donors showed that most TCR beta V segments appeared in productive rearrangements either about 90% or about 30% of the time, which broadly matched IMGT annotations. In a later genetic analysis, a missense DCLRE1C variant was associated with V-gene and J-gene trimming of TCR beta chains, and the association was replicated in an independent cohort. When HLA alleles, especially DR and DQ, strongly co-occurred, TCR associations were difficult to assign to individual alleles. A few of the identified cytomegalovirus-associated TCR beta chains were confirmed in vitro to be specific for cytomegalovirus antigens. In a later analysis, HLA-associated TCR beta chains were found to be more clonally expanded and to have lower generation probabilities than equally common non-associated chains. A later analysis associated 16,951 TCR beta sequences with specific HLA alleles at a false discovery rate of 0.05. In this cohort, only TCR beta chains were sequenced, and detectable features were limited by the absence of alpha or paired-chain data.

CDR1 and CDR2 were assigned from the germline V gene (reference sequence) as GTSNPN and SVGIG. The CDR3 contains 13 residues, cysteine and phenylalanine counted. Of the read, only the CDR3 DNA is kept; its 39 bases are in frame from base 1. V and J lose 1 base and 1 base, and a span of 7 bases separates them. In total, just over 650 healthy bone marrow donors made up the cohort. At the time of sampling, every cohort member was nominally healthy, though immune exposures that went unrecorded were likely present. The donor tested CMV seronegative, placing the donor among the 350 to 400 seronegative members of the cohort. A peripheral blood sample was collected from each donor, and TCR beta sequencing was performed on peripheral blood mononuclear cells. The Qiagen DNeasy Blood Extraction Kit was used to extract genomic DNA from the blood cell samples. Library generation was performed with the immunoSEQ multiplex PCR assay. For the multiplex PCR, a mixture combining 60 forward primers for TCR Vbeta segments and 13 reverse primers for TCR Jbeta segments was used. Amplification of the CDR3 region of rearranged TCR beta genes was performed with a multiplex PCR assay on genomic DNA. The amplified TCR beta libraries were sequenced on the Illumina HiSeq System as 87-base-pair reads. The authors' pipeline ran thus. Across the 700 or so repertoires, a later analysis counted around 80 million unique TCR beta chains, around 11 million of which were shared by at least two donors. Raw reads were error-corrected and collapsed into unique sequences by a nearest-neighbor algorithm in which closely related sequences were merged to remove PCR and sequencing errors. Alignment of CDR3 sequences to IMGT reference sequences was used to assign V, D and J gene segments. For a sequence to be retained, a match of at least six nucleotides was required to both a V gene segment and a J gene segment. A rearrangement was called productive if the CDR3 had no stop codons and remained in frame with V and J, and every other rearrangement was called non-productive. CDR3 was defined according to IMGT convention as the region running from the second conserved V-encoded cysteine to the conserved J-encoded phenylalanine. Sequences without an unambiguous match to a single V gene segment were excluded from the earlier analysis of several hundred of the donors. An earlier analysis of several hundred of the donors called V segments functional above 56.7% productive rearrangements and segregating when the between-donor standard deviation exceeded 5%. A statistical classification framework was built for diagnosing cytomegalovirus status from the catalog of TCR beta chain sequences. In a later analysis, TCR nucleotide sequences were compared against IMGT/GENE-DB human TR gene sequences so that V and J genes could be assigned. In a later analysis, CDR3 sequences and most-parsimonious VDJ recombination scenarios were assigned using the TCRdist pipeline. A later analysis defined each TCR beta chain by its CDR3 amino acid sequence plus V-gene family, and excluded reads lacking a unique V-gene family. To address suspected cross-contamination and a sequencing artifact, a later analysis removed around 590 highly shared, low-generation-probability nucleotide sequences. In a later analysis, a clonal expansion index for each public chain was calculated from normalized within-repertoire ranks of inferred template counts. In a later analysis, generation probabilities were computed with a VDJ recombination model fitted to out-of-frame rearrangements, and the resulting probabilities were checked against IGoR. A later analysis scored TCR-TCR, TCR-HLA and TCR-CMV co-occurrence with hypergeometric tests, applying a repertoire-size bias correction to TCR pairs. In a later analysis, false discovery rates were estimated by permuting HLA or CMV assignments 20 times. In a later analysis, co-occurring TCRs were grouped using DBSCAN, with TCRdist sequence similarity added in when clustering inside HLA-allele-positive subsets. Co-occurrence clustering excluded repertoires with fewer than 30,000 or more than 120,000 public chains, plus five with anomalous nucleotide sharing. TCRdb holds this immuneACCESS table with in-frame rearrangements only. Some clones are missing; in checked studies, unresolved V genes explain under half, and the rest has no known cause. V and J calls plus clone size are reproduced from that table; the DNA served to infer D and trimming. This sample is represented by 95,000 to 150,000 clones; around 78% of them were singletons. The top ten clonotypes cover around 3.6% of the sample.

Details on this clone: The antigen it binds to is not known. Within one base of it there is no much larger clone, and no base qualities were kept.

The TCR was taken from a man aged 35-49 years in good health and CMV-seronegative. The sequence joins TRBV30 to TRBJ1-1; TRBD1 might be the D gene, on 5 matching bases. The sequencing sample was made of PBMCs. The CDR3 corresponds to CAWSDRQNTEAFF. The DNA reads as follows: TGTGCCTGGAGTGACAGGCAGAACACTGAAGCTTTCTTT.